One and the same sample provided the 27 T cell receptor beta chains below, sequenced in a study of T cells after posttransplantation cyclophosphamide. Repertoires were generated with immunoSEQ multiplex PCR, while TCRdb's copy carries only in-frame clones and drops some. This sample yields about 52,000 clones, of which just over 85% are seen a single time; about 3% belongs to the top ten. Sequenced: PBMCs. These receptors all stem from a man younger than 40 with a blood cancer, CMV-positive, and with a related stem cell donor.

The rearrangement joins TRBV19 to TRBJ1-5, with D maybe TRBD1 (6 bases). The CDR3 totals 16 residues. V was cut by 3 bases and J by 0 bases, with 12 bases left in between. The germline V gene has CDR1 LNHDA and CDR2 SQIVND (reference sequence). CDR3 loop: CASSIYGTSSNQPQHF. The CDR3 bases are TGTGCCAGTAGTATCTACGGGACATCTAGCAATCAGCCCCAGCATTTT.

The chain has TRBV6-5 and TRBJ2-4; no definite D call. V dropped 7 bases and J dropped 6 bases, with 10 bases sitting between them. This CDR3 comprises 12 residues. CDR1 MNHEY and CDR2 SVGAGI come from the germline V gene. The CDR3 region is CASTSLGNIQYF. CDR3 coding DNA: TGTGCCAGCACCTCACTCGGAAACATTCAGTACTTC.

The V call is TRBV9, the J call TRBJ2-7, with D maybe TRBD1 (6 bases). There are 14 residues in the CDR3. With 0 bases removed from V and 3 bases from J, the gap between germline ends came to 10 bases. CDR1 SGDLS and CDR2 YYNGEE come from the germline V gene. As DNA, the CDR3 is TGTGCCAGCAGCGTAGCGACAGGCCACTACGAGCAGTACTTC. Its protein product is CASSVATGHYEQYF.

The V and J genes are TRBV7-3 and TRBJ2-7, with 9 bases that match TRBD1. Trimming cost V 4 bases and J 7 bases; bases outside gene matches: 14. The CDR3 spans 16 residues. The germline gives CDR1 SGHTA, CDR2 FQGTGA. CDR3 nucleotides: TGTGCCAGCAGCTCGACTTCCGGGACAGGGACCACGGAGCAGTACTTC. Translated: CASSSTSGTGTTEQYF.

This CDR3 is CASSLPRQVNTEAFF. The CDR3 nucleotides read TGTGCCAGCAGCTTACCACGACAGGTGAACACTGAAGCTTTCTTT. The chain combines TRBV11-3 with TRBJ1-1, with D tentatively TRBD1 (6 bases). Trimming removed 2 bases at V and 0 bases at J, with 10 bases between. This CDR3 comprises 15 residues. CDR1 is SGHNT, CDR2 YENEEA, per germline.

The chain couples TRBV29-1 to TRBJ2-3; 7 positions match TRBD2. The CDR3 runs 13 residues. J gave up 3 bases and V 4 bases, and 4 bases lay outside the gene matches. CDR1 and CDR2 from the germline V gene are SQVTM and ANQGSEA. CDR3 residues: CSVVGGGTDTQYF. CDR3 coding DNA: TGCAGCGTTGTTGGGGGGGGGACAGATACGCAGTATTTT.

The CDR3 is CASSIGTSPDTQYF. For the CDR3, the DNA is TGTGCCAGTAGTATAGGGACTAGTCCGGATACGCAGTATTTT. The V and J genes are TRBV19 and TRBJ2-3; the match to TRBD2 covers 7 bases. From germline, CDR1 is LNHDA and CDR2 SQIVND (reference sequence). The CDR3 is made up of 14 amino acids. The V and J ends lost 1 base and 6 bases, in that order; junction bases with no gene match: 4.

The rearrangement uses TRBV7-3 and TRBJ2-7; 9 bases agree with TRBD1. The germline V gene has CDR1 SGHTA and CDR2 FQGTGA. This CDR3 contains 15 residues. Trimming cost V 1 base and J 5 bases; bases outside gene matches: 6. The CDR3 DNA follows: TGTGCCAGCAGCTTAAGACCGGGACAGGGTCACGAGCAGTACTTC. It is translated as CASSLRPGQGHEQYF.

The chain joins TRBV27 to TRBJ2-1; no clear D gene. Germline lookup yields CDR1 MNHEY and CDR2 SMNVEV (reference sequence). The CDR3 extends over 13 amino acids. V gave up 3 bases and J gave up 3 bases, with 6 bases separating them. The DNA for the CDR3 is TGTGCCAGCAGTTTCCGAGTCTACAATGAGCAGTTCTTC. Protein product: CASSFRVYNEQFF.

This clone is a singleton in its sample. CDR3 in DNA: TGCGCCAGCAGCCTACAGACCGACGGAGGCTACACCTTC. Translation gives CASSLQTDGGYTF. The chain combines TRBV5-1 with TRBJ1-2; no definite D call. This CDR3 region has 13 residues. V shed 4 bases and J shed 8 bases, with 15 bases lying between them. CDR1 is SGHRS, CDR2 YFSETQ, per germline.

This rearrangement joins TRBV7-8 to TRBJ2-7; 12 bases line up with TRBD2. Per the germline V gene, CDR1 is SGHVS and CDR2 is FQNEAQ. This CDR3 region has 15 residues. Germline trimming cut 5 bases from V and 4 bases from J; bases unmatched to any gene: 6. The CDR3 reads CASSNLGLAGYEQYF. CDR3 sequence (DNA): TGTGCCAGCAGCAACCTCGGACTAGCGGGATACGAGCAGTACTTC.

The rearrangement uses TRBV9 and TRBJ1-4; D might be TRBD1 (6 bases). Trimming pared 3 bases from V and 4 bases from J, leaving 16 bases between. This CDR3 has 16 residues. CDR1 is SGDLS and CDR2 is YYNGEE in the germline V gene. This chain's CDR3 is CASSALTGQINEKLFF. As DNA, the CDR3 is TGTGCCAGCAGCGCCCTAACTGGACAGATTAATGAAAAACTGTTTTTT. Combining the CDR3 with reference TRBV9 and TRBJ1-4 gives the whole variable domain DSGVTQTPKHLITATGQRVTLRCSPRSGDLSVYWYQQSLDQGLQFLIQYYNGEERAKGNILERFSAQQFPDLHSELNLSSLELGDSALYFCASSALTGQINEKLFFGSGTQLSVL.

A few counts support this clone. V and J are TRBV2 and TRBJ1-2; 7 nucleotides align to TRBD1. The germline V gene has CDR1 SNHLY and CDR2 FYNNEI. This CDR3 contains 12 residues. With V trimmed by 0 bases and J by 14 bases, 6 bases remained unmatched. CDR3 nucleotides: TGTGCCAGCAGTGAAGCGCTTCGGACAGGAACCTTC. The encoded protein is CASSEALRTGTF.

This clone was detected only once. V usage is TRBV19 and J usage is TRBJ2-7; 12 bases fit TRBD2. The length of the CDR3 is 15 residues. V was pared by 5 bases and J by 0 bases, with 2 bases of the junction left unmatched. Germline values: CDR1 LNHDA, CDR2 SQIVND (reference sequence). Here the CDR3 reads CASSGLAGYSYEQYF. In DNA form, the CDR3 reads TGTGCCAGTAGTGGACTAGCGGGATACTCCTACGAGCAGTACTTC. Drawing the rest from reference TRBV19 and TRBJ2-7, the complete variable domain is DGGITQSPKYLFRKEGQNVTLSCEQNLNHDAMYWYRQDPGQGLRLIYYSQIVNDFQKGDIAEGYSVSREKKESFPLTVTSAQKNPTAFYLCASSGLAGYSYEQYFGPGTRLTVT.

Here the CDR3 reads CASKRQGEREQYF. CDR3 bases: TGTGCCAGCAAAAGACAGGGGGAACGAGAGCAGTACTTC. V and J are TRBV2 and TRBJ2-7; 9 bases fit TRBD1. J was trimmed by 7 bases and V by 7 bases; bases with no gene match: 8. Germline assignment: CDR1 SNHLY and CDR2 FYNNEI. The CDR3 runs to 13 residues.

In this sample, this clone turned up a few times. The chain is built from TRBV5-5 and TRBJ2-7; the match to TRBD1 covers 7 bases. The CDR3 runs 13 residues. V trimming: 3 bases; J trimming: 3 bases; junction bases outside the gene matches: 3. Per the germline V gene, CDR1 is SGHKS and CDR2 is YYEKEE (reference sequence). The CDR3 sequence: CASSSTGDYEQYF. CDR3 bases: TGTGCCAGCAGCTCAACAGGGGACTACGAGCAGTACTTC.

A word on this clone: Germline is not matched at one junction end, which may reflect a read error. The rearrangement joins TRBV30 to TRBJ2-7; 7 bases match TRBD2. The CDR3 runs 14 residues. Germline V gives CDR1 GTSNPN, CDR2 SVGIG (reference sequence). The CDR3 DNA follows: TGTGCCTGGAGTTTATCGGGGGGTTTATACGGGCAGTACTTC. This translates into CAWSLSGGLYGQYF.

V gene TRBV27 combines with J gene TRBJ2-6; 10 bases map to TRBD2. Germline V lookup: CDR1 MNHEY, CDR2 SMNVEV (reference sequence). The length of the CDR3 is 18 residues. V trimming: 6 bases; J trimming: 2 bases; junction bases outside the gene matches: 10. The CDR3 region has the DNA TGTGCCAGCAGCCGCGCCGGTAGCGGGAGGACTGGGGCCAACGTCCTGACTTTC. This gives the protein CASSRAGSGRTGANVLTF.

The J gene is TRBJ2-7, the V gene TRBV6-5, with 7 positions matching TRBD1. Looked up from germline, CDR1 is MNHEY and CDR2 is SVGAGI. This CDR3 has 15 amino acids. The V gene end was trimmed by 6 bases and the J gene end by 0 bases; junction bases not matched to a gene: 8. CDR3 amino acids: CASRREDRDSYEQYF. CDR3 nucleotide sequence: TGTGCCAGCAGACGGGAAGACAGGGACTCCTACGAGCAGTACTTC.

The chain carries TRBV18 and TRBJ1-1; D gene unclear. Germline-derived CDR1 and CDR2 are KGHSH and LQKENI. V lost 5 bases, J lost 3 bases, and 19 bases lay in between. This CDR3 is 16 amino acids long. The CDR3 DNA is TGTGCCAGCTCATCAACCGACTTATGGAGACACACTGAAGCTTTCTTT. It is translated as CASSSTDLWRHTEAFF.

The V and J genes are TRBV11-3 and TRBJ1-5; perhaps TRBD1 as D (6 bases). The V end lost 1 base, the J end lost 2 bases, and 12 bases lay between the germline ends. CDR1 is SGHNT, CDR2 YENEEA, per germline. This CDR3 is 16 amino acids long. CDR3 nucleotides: TGTGCCAGCAGCTTAGTTAGGCCAGGGGGCAATCAGCCCCAGCATTTT. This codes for CASSLVRPGGNQPQHF.

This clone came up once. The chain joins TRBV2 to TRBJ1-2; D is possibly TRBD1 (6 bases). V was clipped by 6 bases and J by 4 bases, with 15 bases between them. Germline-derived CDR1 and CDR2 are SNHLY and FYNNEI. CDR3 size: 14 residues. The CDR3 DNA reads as TGTGCCAGCAGGCGGACAGAAACGGCCTATGGCTACACCTTC. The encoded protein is CASRRTETAYGYTF. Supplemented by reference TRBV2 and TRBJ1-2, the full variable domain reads EPEVTQTPSHQVTQMGQEVILRCVPISNHLYFYWYRQILGQKVEFLVSFYNNEISEKSEIFDDQFSVERPDGSNFTLKIRSTKLEDSAMYFCASRRTETAYGYTFGSGTRLTVV.

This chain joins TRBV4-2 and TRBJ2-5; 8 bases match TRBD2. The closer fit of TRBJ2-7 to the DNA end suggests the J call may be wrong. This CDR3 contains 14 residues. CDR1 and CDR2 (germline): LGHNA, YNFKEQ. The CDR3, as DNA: TGTGCCAGCAGCCCGACTAGCGAGATCTACGAGCAGTACTTC. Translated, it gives CASSPTSEIYEQYF.

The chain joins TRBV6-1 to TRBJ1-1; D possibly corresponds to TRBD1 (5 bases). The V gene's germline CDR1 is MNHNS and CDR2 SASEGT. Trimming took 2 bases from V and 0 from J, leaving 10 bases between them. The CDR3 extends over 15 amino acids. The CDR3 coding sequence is TGTGCCAGCAGTGAATTCCCGACAGTGAACACTGAAGCTTTCTTT. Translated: CASSEFPTVNTEAFF.

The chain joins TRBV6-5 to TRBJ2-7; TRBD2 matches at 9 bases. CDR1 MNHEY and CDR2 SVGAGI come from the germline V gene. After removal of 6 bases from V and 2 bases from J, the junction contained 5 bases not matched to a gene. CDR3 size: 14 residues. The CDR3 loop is CASRDSGRPYEQYF. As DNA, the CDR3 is TGTGCCAGCAGAGACAGCGGGAGGCCCTACGAGCAGTACTTC.

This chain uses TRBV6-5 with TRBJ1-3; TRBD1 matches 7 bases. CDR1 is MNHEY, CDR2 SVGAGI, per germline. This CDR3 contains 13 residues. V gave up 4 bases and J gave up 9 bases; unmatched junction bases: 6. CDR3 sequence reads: CASSSYSGGTIYF. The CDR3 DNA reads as TGTGCCAGCAGTTCCTACTCAGGGGGCACCATATATTTT.

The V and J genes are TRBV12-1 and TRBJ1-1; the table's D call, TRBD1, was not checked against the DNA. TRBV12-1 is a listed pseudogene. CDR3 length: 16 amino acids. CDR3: CASSFIDDTFNTEAFF. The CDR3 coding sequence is TGTGCCAGCAGCTTTATCGATGACACCTTTAACACTGAAGCTTTCTTT.